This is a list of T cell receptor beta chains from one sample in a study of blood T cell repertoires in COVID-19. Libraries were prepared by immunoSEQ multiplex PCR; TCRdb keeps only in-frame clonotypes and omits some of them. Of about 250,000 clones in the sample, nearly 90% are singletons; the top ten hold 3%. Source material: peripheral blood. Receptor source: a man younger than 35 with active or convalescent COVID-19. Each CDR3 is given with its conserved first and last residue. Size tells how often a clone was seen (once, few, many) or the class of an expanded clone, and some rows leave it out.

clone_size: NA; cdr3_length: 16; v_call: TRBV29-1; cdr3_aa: CSVLLAAARYTDTQYF
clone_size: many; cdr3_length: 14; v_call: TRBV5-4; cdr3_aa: CASSTGGTNQPQHF
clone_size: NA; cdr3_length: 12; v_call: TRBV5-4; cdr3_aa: CASSYLAGEQFF
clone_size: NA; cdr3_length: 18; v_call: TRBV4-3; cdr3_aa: CASSQDLGTGTANTEAFF
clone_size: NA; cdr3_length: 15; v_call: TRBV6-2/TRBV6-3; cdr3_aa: CASSHYRGSSYEQYF
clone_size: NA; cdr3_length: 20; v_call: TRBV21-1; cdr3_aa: CASSKVVASGNLHGTDTQYF
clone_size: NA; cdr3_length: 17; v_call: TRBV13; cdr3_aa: CASSLRDRGLRNEKLFF
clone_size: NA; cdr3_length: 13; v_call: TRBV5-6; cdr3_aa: CASTSSGRTEAFF
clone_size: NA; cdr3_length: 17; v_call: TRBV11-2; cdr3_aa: CASSLVSGTRVPGELFF
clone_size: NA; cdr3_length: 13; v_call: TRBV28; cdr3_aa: CASSLSIGPGYTF
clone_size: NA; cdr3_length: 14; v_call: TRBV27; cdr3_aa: CASSLGPGDTEAFF
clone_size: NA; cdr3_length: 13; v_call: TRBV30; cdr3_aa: CAWSVTGESPLHF
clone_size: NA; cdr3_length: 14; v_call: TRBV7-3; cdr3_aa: CASSSTGENTEAFF
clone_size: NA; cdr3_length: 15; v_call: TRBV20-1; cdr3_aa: CSASLPIATNEKLFF
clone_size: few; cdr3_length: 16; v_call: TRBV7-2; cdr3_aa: CASSLSGPAGRQPQHF
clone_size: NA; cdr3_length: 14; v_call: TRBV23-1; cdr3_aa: CASKTTKRYNEQFF
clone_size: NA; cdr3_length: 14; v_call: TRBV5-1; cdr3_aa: CASSLRQGAREQYF
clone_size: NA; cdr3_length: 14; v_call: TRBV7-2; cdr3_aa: CASSLVGQSEKLFF
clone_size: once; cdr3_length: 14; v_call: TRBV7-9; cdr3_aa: CASSSGGPRETQYF
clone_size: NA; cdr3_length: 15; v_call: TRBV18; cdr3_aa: CASSPSSPRNTEAFF
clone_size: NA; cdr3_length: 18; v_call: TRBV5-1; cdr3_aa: CASSLPLPPTGINYGYTF
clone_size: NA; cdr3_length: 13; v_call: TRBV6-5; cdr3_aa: CASRRIAGETQYF
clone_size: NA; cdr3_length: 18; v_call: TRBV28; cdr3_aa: CASTLPGLAASGANVLTF
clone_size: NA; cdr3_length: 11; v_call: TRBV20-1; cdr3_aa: CSPLKGNTIYF
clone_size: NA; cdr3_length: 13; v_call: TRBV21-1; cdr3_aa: CARPGGPCHEQYF
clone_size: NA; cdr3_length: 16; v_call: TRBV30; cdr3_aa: CAWSGPSGGAGETQYF
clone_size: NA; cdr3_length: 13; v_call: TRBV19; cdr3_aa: CASSIAVNQPQHF
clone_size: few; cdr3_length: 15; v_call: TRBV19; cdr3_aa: CASSRRSVRSTEAFF